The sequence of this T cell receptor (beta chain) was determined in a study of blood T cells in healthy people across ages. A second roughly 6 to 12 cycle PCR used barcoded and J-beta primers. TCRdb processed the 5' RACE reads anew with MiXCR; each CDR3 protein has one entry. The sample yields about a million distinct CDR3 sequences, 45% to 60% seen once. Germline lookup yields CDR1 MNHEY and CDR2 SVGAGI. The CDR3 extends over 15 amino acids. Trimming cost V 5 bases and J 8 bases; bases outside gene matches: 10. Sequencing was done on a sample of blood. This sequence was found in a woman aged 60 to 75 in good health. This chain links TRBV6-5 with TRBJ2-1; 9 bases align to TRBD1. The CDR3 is CASSKSRDRDYEQFF. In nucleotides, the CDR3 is TGTGCCAGCAGTAAGTCCCGGGACAGGGATTATGAGCAGTTCTTC.